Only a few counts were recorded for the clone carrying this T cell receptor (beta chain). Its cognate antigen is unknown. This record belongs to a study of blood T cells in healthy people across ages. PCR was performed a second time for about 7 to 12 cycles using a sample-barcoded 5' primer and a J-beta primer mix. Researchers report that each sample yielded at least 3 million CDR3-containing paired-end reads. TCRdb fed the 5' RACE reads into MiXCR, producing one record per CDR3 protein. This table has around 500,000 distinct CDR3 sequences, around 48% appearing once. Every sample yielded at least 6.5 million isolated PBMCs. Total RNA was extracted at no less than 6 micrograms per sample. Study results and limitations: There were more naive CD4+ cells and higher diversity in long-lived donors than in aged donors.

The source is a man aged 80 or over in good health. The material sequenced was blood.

CDR3: CASSLGTDSYNEQFF. The CDR3 DNA reads as TGCGCCAGCAGCCTAGGGACCGACTCCTACAATGAGCAGTTCTTC. The rearrangement uses TRBV5-1 and TRBJ2-1; D assignment may be TRBD1 or TRBD2 (5 bases each). V was trimmed by 4 bases and J by 0 bases, leaving 11 bases between them. The germline V gene has CDR1 SGHRS and CDR2 YFSETQ. The CDR3 has 15 residues.